This T cell receptor beta chain was profiled in a study of blood T cell repertoires in COVID-19. Background on the study: Sources were T cells, B-cell-depleted T cells, or PBMCs; the material itself was cDNA or gDNA.

Clones were read by immunoSEQ multiplex PCR, and TCRdb kept only the in-frame ones, dropping some. The data show approximately 60,000 clones, more than 75% seen once. Germline V gene sequence: CDR1 SGHVS, CDR2 FQNEAQ. The V end lost 6 bases, the J end lost 6 bases, and 7 bases lay between the germline ends. The CDR3 contains 11 residues. This rearrangement joins TRBV7-8 to TRBJ2-3, with D unclear. This TCR came from a woman in her sixties or seventies with acute or convalescent COVID-19. The source material was peripheral blood. The CDR3 is CASRNLDTQYF. In DNA form, the CDR3 reads TGTGCCAGCAGGAACTTGGATACGCAGTATTTT.